The 23 T cell receptor beta chains below come from one sample, sequenced in a study of OX40 agonist ivuxolimab in advanced cancers. The table came from immunoSEQ multiplex PCR; TCRdb's copy has only in-frame clones and leaves some out. The data contain 25,000 to 40,000 clones, approximately 87% of them singletons. The input for sequencing was CD4+ or CD8+ T cells sorted from blood, taken in a trial of the OX40 agonist ivuxolimab. Receptor source: an adult with an advanced solid tumor such as melanoma, head and neck, liver or kidney cancer.

The chain employs TRBV19 and TRBJ1-2; 7 nucleotides line up with TRBD1. The junction had 9 bases not matched to a gene; V was cut back by 9 bases and J by 2 bases. The CDR3 is 14 residues long. Germline-derived CDR1 and CDR2 are LNHDA and SQIVND (reference sequence). CDR3 sequence reads: CASSRQQGNYGYTF. The CDR3 region has the DNA TGTGCCAGCTCGAGACAACAGGGGAACTATGGCTACACCTTC.

This clone has only a few counts. This rearrangement joins TRBV5-4 to TRBJ2-5; D may correspond to TRBD1 or TRBD2 (7 bases each). The ends were cut back, 0 bases at V and 5 bases at J, with 11 bases in the middle. The CDR3 covers 14 residues. Germline CDR1 SGHNT, CDR2 YYREEE (reference sequence). CDR3: CASSLDRGGETQYF. CDR3 nucleotide sequence: TGTGCCAGCAGCTTGGACAGGGGAGGGGAGACCCAGTACTTC.

The chain links TRBV7-9 to TRBJ2-4; D not resolved. Trimming took off 1 base at V and 7 bases at J, with 8 bases between the two ends. The CDR3 is made up of 13 amino acids. Germline CDR1 and CDR2: SEHNR and FQNEAQ (reference sequence). The CDR3 region is CASSLGSENIQYF. The CDR3 nucleotides are TGTGCCAGCAGCTTAGGCAGCGAGAACATTCAGTACTTC.

The genes are TRBV12-5 and TRBJ2-5; 7 bases align to TRBD1. With 2 bases clipped from V and 5 bases from J, the junction kept 2 bases outside the gene matches. Germline values: CDR1 LGHNT, CDR2 FRNRAP. This CDR3 spans 13 amino acids. The CDR3 region is CASGLQGVETQYF. CDR3 bases: TGTGCTAGTGGTTTGCAGGGGGTGGAGACCCAGTACTTC.

The CDR3, as DNA: TGCGCCAGCAGCCTTGGGACTAGCGGGTACCTCTACGAGCAGTACTTC. Its translation: CASSLGTSGYLYEQYF. This chain uses TRBV4-1 with TRBJ2-7; TRBD2 agrees at 12 bases. The J segment lost 3 bases and the V segment lost 4 bases, leaving 7 bases of the junction unmatched. Germline V gene data show CDR1 as MGHRA and CDR2 as YSYEKL. This CDR3 has 16 amino acids.

The gene calls are TRBV6-5 and TRBJ2-1; possible D gene TRBD2, 7 bases. The germline gives CDR1 MNHEY, CDR2 SVGAGI. Trimming left V 7 bases short and J 10 bases short, with 20 bases between. This CDR3 has 14 amino acids. CDR3 protein: CASTNGGGGLEQFF. The CDR3 DNA is TGTGCCAGCACCAACGGGGGAGGGGGATTGGAGCAGTTCTTC.

The chain carries TRBV5-5 and TRBJ1-4, with 7 nucleotides matching TRBD1. V shed 4 bases and J 0 bases; nucleotides not matched to a gene: 6. The V gene's germline CDR1 is SGHKS and CDR2 YYEKEE (reference sequence). This CDR3 contains 16 residues. The chain's CDR3 is CASSPGTAATNEKLFF. The DNA of the CDR3 is TGTGCCAGCAGCCCCGGGACAGCTGCAACTAATGAAAAACTGTTTTTT.

The gene calls are TRBV5-5 and TRBJ2-2; 10 nucleotides agree with TRBD1. The V segment lost 4 bases and the J segment 4 bases; nucleotides outside the gene matches: 10. Per germline, CDR1 SGHKS and CDR2 YYEKEE (reference sequence). This CDR3 contains 17 residues. The CDR3 sequence: CASSLDRGRRSTGELFF. The CDR3 DNA sequence: TGTGCCAGCAGCCTCGACAGGGGGCGCCGTAGCACCGGGGAGCTGTTTTTT.

The chain links TRBV7-9 to TRBJ1-3; D call uncertain. Deletions cut 4 bases from V and 2 bases from J, with 12 bases between. The CDR3 has 15 amino acids. Germline V gives CDR1 SEHNR, CDR2 FQNEAQ (reference sequence). The CDR3 region is CASSSEQEAGNTIYF. For the CDR3, the DNA is TGTGCCAGCAGCTCGGAGCAGGAGGCTGGAAACACCATATATTTT.

The V call is TRBV28, the J call TRBJ2-5; 8 bases are a match to TRBD1. CDR3 length equals 16 residues. Germline-derived CDR1 and CDR2 are MDHEN and SYDVKM. Unmatched junction bases numbered 12, after V lost 5 bases and J lost 4 bases. The DNA of the CDR3 is TGTGCCAGCAGTCCCCTAGGGCAGGGGGCCGGAGAGACCCAGTACTTC. It translates to CASSPLGQGAGETQYF.

This sequence joins TRBV5-4 and TRBJ2-2, with D possibly TRBD1 on 5 matching bases. CDR3 length: 13 amino acids. Per germline, CDR1 SGHNT and CDR2 YYREEE (reference sequence). Trimming shortened V by 5 bases and J by 5 bases, and 10 bases separated the two germline ends. The CDR3 nucleotides are TGTGCCAGCAGTACAGGTCGGACCGGGGAGCTGTTTTTT. It is translated as CASSTGRTGELFF.

The genes are TRBV6-6 and TRBJ1-3; D unresolved. Trimming took off 5 bases at V and 0 bases at J, with 11 bases between the two ends. The CDR3 consists of 15 residues. Per the germline V gene, CDR1 is MNHNY and CDR2 is SVGAGI (reference sequence). Written as DNA, the CDR3 is TGTGCCAGCAGTGTAGGTGGTTTCTCTGGAAACACCATATATTTT. Amino acid sequence: CASSVGGFSGNTIYF.

This clone was seen a single time. The chain uses TRBV5-1 and TRBJ2-1; perhaps TRBD1 as D (5 bases). Germline V CDR1 and CDR2: SGHRS, YFSETQ. The germline V and J ends were trimmed by 0 bases and 9 bases, with 16 bases remaining between them. The CDR3 is 15 amino acids. The CDR3, as DNA: TGCGCCAGCAGCTTGGTATTCGTCAGGGAAACTGAGCAGTTCTTC. Translating gives CASSLVFVRETEQFF. The full variable domain, with the rest looked up from reference TRBV5-1 and TRBJ2-1, is KAGVTQTPRYLIKTRGQQVTLSCSPISGHRSVSWYQQTPGQGLQFLFEYFSETQRNKGNFPGRFSGRQFSNSRSEMNVSTLELGDSALYLCASSLVFVRETEQFFGPGTRLTVL.

The chain couples TRBV29-1 to TRBJ2-7; 9 nucleotides match TRBD1. Germline V CDR1 and CDR2: SQVTM, ANQGSEA. There are 18 residues in the CDR3. V lost 2 bases, J lost 3 bases, and 17 bases stayed unmatched. CDR3 nucleotides: TGCAGCGTTGAAATTCCGACAGGGGGTAACGGGGGTCTCTACGAGCAGTACTTC. Translating it yields CSVEIPTGGNGGLYEQYF.

The CDR3 DNA reads as TGTGCCAGCAGCAAAAAGACTAGCGGGAGGAGCACAGATACGCAGTATTTT. The encoded protein is CASSKKTSGRSTDTQYF. This chain connects TRBV27 to TRBJ2-3; TRBD2 matches at 13 bases. Germline CDR1 and CDR2: MNHEY and SMNVEV (reference sequence). After removal of 6 bases from V and 0 bases from J, the junction contained 6 bases not matched to a gene. CDR3 length: 17 amino acids.

The chain is built from TRBV14 and TRBJ2-7; maybe TRBD2 (6 bases). The CDR3 sequence is 15 residues long. V gave up 1 base and J gave up 7 bases, with 17 bases separating them. Per the germline V gene, CDR1 is SGHDN and CDR2 is FVKESK. The CDR3 here is CASSQGDGSPGEQYF. The DNA for the CDR3 is TGTGCCAGCAGCCAAGGGGACGGGAGCCCGGGGGAGCAGTACTTC.

This chain links TRBV2 with TRBJ1-2, with 9 bases aligning to TRBD1. The V gene end was trimmed by 6 bases and the J gene end by 5 bases; junction bases not matched to a gene: 10. This CDR3 is 15 amino acids long. From germline, CDR1 is SNHLY and CDR2 FYNNEI. CDR3 bases: TGTGCCAGCAGATCGGTGGGACAGGGCCGATATGGCTACACCTTC. Translation: CASRSVGQGRYGYTF. The full variable domain, rest sourced from reference TRBV2 and TRBJ1-2, is EPEVTQTPSHQVTQMGQEVILRCVPISNHLYFYWYRQILGQKVEFLVSFYNNEISEKSEIFDDQFSVERPDGSNFTLKIRSTKLEDSAMYFCASRSVGQGRYGYTFGSGTRLTVV.

V gene TRBV5-1 combines with J gene TRBJ1-1; D uncertain. The CDR3 totals 13 residues. CDR1 and CDR2 (germline): SGHRS, YFSETQ. Trimming took off 0 bases at V and 3 bases at J, with 6 bases between the two ends. CDR3 sequence: CASSLESDTEAFF. The CDR3 region has the DNA TGCGCCAGCAGCTTGGAAAGCGACACTGAAGCTTTCTTT.

This rearrangement joins TRBV11-2 to TRBJ2-7; D is possibly TRBD2 (6 bases). This CDR3 comprises 16 residues. V shed 5 bases and J shed 4 bases, with 21 bases lying between them. Germline V gene data show CDR1 as SGHAT and CDR2 as FQNNGV. The DNA for the CDR3 is TGTGCCAGCAGCCCGAGGAACCTAGCGACCAGATACGAGCAGTACTTC. Protein product: CASSPRNLATRYEQYF.

The gene calls are TRBV2 and TRBJ1-4; D is unclear. CDR3 length: 15 residues. V lost 6 bases, J lost 4 bases, and 15 bases lay in between. Germline loops: CDR1 SNHLY, CDR2 FYNNEI. CDR3 sequence: CASRARSSYNEKLFF. The CDR3 DNA sequence: TGTGCCAGCAGAGCGAGGTCGTCCTATAATGAAAAACTGTTTTTT. Full variable domain (rest looked up from reference TRBV2 and TRBJ1-4): EPEVTQTPSHQVTQMGQEVILRCVPISNHLYFYWYRQILGQKVEFLVSFYNNEISEKSEIFDDQFSVERPDGSNFTLKIRSTKLEDSAMYFCASRARSSYNEKLFFGSGTQLSVL.

The chain combines TRBV5-4 with TRBJ2-1; maybe TRBD2 (6 bases). Germline V gives CDR1 SGHNT, CDR2 YYREEE (reference sequence). This CDR3 is built from 15 residues. V shed 5 bases and J shed 1 base, with 13 bases lying between them. The CDR3, as DNA: TGTGCCAGCAGGGGGGGACTCCCATCCTACAATGAGCAGTTCTTC. It is translated as CASRGGLPSYNEQFF.

The chain joins TRBV28 to TRBJ2-7; TRBD1 matches at 7 bases. With V trimmed by 6 bases and J by 0 bases, 8 bases remained unmatched. Germline-derived CDR1 and CDR2 are MDHEN and SYDVKM. The CDR3 sequence is 15 residues long. The CDR3 loop is CASSTGTVSSYEQYF. The DNA for the CDR3 is TGTGCCAGCAGCACCGGGACAGTTTCCTCCTACGAGCAGTACTTC.

The chain is built from TRBV19 and TRBJ1-6; D gene unclear. Germline V gene sequence: CDR1 LNHDA, CDR2 SQIVND (reference sequence). Trimming took 6 bases from V and 7 from J, leaving 16 bases between them. The CDR3 is 15 amino acids. CDR3 region: CASRTGTRENSPLHF. The CDR3 DNA reads as TGTGCCAGTAGGACGGGTACACGGGAAAATTCACCCCTCCACTTT.